Presented here are 32 T cell receptor beta chains from one specimen sequenced in a study of blood T cell repertoires in COVID-19. The repertoire was sequenced with immunoSEQ multiplex PCR; TCRdb's copy has only in-frame clones and lacks some. The data hold some 200,000 clones, with 78% observed a single time. Material: PBMCs or T cells enriched from blood (not recorded which). All receptors derive from a woman aged 45-65 years who had recovered from COVID-19.

The V gene is TRBV7-2, the J gene TRBJ1-5, with 10 bases that match TRBD1. After removal of 1 base from V and 5 bases from J, the junction contained 2 bases not matched to a gene. Germline values: CDR1 SGHTA, CDR2 FQGNSA. The CDR3 spans 15 residues. CDR3: CASSLGDRGYQPQHF. In nucleotides, the CDR3 is TGTGCCAGCAGCTTAGGGGACAGGGGTTATCAGCCCCAGCATTTT.

The rearrangement joins TRBV14 to TRBJ2-7, with TRBD1 identical over 9 bases. Germline CDR1 SGHDN, CDR2 FVKESK. The CDR3 covers 13 residues. With V trimmed by 4 bases and J by 6 bases, 4 bases remained unmatched. The CDR3: CASSPTGGSEQYF. The CDR3, as DNA: TGTGCCAGCAGCCCGACAGGGGGAAGCGAGCAGTACTTC.

As regards this clone: The junction does not match germline at one end; this may be a read error. The V call is TRBV3-1 (or the pseudogene TRBV3-2), the J call TRBJ1-4; TRBD1 might be the D (6 bases). Per the germline V gene, CDR1 is LGHDT and CDR2 is YNNKEL (reference sequence). The CDR3 is 12 residues long. CDR3 DNA: TGTGCCAGCAGCCAAGATCCCCGGGACATAAGGTTT. Protein: CASSQDPRDIRF.

The gene calls are TRBV11-2 and TRBJ2-7; 9 nucleotides agree with TRBD2. The V gene's germline CDR1 is SGHAT and CDR2 FQNNGV. The CDR3 runs 15 residues. V was clipped by 2 bases and J by 1 base; unmatched bases: 3. As DNA, the CDR3 is TGTGCCAGCAGCTTATCGGGACTAGCATCCTACGAGCAGTACTTC. This sequence encodes CASSLSGLASYEQYF.

V and J are TRBV7-3 and TRBJ2-1; 7 positions agree with TRBD2. The CDR3 spans 16 residues. The V gene end was trimmed by 3 bases and the J gene end by 0 bases; junction bases not matched to a gene: 5. The germline CDR1 and CDR2 sequences are SGHTA and FQGTGA. CDR3 DNA: TGTGCCAGCAGCTTGACTATAGCGGGCTCCTACAATGAGCAGTTCTTC. This gives the protein CASSLTIAGSYNEQFF. Based on the CDR3 plus reference TRBV7-3 and TRBJ2-1, the full variable domain is GAGVSQTPSNKVTEKGKYVELRCDPISGHTALYWYRQSLGQGPEFLIYFQGTGAADDSGLPNDRFFAVRPEGSVSTLKIQRTERGDSAVYLCASSLTIAGSYNEQFFGPGTRLTVL.

This chain joins TRBV11-2 and TRBJ2-3, with 12 bases lining up with TRBD2. Germline lookup yields CDR1 SGHAT and CDR2 FQNNGV. CDR3 length: 16 amino acids. V dropped 5 bases and J dropped 2; count of bases not matched to a gene: 5. The CDR3 DNA sequence: TGTGCCAGCAGCGTCGGGACTAGCGGGCCCACAGATACGCAGTATTTT. It codes for CASSVGTSGPTDTQYF.

The V call is TRBV28, the J call TRBJ2-7; TRBD1 agrees at 9 bases. Germline trimming cut 6 bases from V and 6 bases from J; bases unmatched to any gene: 12. Germline assignment: CDR1 MDHEN and CDR2 SYDVKM. This CDR3 contains 15 residues. The CDR3 DNA reads as TGTGCCAGCAGCACCTACAGGGGGCGGTGGGGCGAGCAGTACTTC. It translates to CASSTYRGRWGEQYF. The complete variable domain, with remaining parts taken from reference TRBV28 and TRBJ2-7, reads DVKVTQSSRYLVKRTGEKVFLECVQDMDHENMFWYRQDPGLGLRLIYFSYDVKMKEKGDIPEGYSVSREKKERFSLILESASTNQTSMYLCASSTYRGRWGEQYFGPGTRLTVT.

This clone was seen once. The rearrangement links TRBV19 to TRBJ2-1, with TRBD1 matching 7 bases. Germline CDR1 and CDR2: LNHDA and SQIVND (reference sequence). CDR3 length: 10 amino acids. V shed 8 bases, J shed 10 bases, and the junction held 2 bases outside the gene matches. The CDR3 coding sequence is TGTGCCAGTGGGGACAGAGAGCAGTTCTTC. Its translation is CASGDREQFF.

This chain links TRBV5-4 with TRBJ2-5, with 13 nucleotides matching TRBD2. The ends lost 3 bases at V and 5 bases at J; junction bases unmatched: 7. Germline assignment: CDR1 SGHNT and CDR2 YYREEE (reference sequence). This CDR3 contains 16 residues. DNA of the CDR3: TGTGCCAGCAGCTCCGGGACTAGCGGGATAGATGAGACCCAGTACTTC. Translated, it gives CASSSGTSGIDETQYF.

J is TRBJ2-1 and V is TRBV19, with D perhaps matching TRBD2 (5 bases). V was cut by 1 base and J by 8 bases, with 12 bases left in between. CDR1 and CDR2 (germline): LNHDA, SQIVND (reference sequence). The CDR3 spans 14 residues. The DNA for the CDR3 is TGTGCCAGTAGTATAGGAGCTAGCCGGCATGAGCAGTTCTTC. It codes for CASSIGASRHEQFF.

A word on this clone: An end of the junction differs from the germline gene, which may be a read error. This sample also contains other DNA sequences that code for the same CDR3. The rearrangement joins TRBV7-3 to TRBJ2-2; TRBD2 matches 8 bases. Germline loops: CDR1 SGHTA, CDR2 FQGTGA. This CDR3 comprises 13 residues. The CDR3 loop is CASRRGDIGELFF. The CDR3 DNA reads TGCGCCAGCAGGCGGGGGGATATCGGGGAGCTGTTTTTT.

CDR3 in DNA: TGTGCCAGCAGCTCCTCGGGACAGGGGAACTTGGGGGAAAAACTGTTTTTT. Protein sequence: CASSSSGQGNLGEKLFF. The chain uses TRBV7-9 and TRBJ1-4, with 10 bases that match TRBD1. Losses at the gene ends were 4 bases for V and 8 bases for J; bases not matched to a gene: 13. Germline CDR1 is SEHNR and CDR2 is FQNEAQ (reference sequence). The CDR3 length is 17 residues.

This rearrangement joins TRBV15 to TRBJ2-1; TRBD2 matches at 9 bases. From germline, CDR1 is LNHNV and CDR2 YYDKDF (reference sequence). V lost 1 base and J lost 6; bases outside the gene matches: 7. This CDR3 contains 16 residues. CDR3 residues: CATSRGELAGVNEQFF. CDR3 in DNA: TGTGCCACCAGCAGAGGGGAATTAGCGGGAGTCAATGAGCAGTTCTTC. The whole variable domain, remainder taken from reference TRBV15 and TRBJ2-1, is DAMVIQNPRYQVTQFGKPVTLSCSQTLNHNVMYWYQQKSSQAPKLLFHYYDKDFNNEADTPDNFQSRRPNTSFCFLDIRSPGLGDTAMYLCATSRGELAGVNEQFFGPGTRLTVL.

The genes are TRBV10-3 and TRBJ2-1; 9 nucleotides line up with TRBD1. Losses at the gene ends were 1 base for V and 0 bases for J; bases not matched to a gene: 7. The germline V gene encodes CDR1 ENHRY and CDR2 SYGVKD. This CDR3 has 18 residues. CDR3 protein: CAISEFLGQGSSYNEQFF. CDR3 sequence (DNA): TGTGCCATCAGTGAGTTCCTGGGACAGGGTAGCTCCTACAATGAGCAGTTCTTC.

The chain carries TRBV5-4 and TRBJ2-1, with 7 bases identical to TRBD2. Germline CDR1 and CDR2: SGHNT and YYREEE (reference sequence). The CDR3 sequence is 14 residues long. Germline trimming cut 5 bases from V and 0 bases from J; bases unmatched to any gene: 2. In DNA, the CDR3 is TGTGCCAGCAGTATAGCGGGCTCCTACAATGAGCAGTTCTTC. Amino acids: CASSIAGSYNEQFF.

Here the CDR3 DNA reads TGTGCCAGCAGTTTCGTAGGCAATCAGCCCCAGCATTTT. This translates into CASSFVGNQPQHF. The chain combines TRBV28 with TRBJ1-5; no definite D call. Deletions cut 3 bases from V and 2 bases from J, with 5 bases between. The CDR3 contains 13 residues. Germline-derived CDR1 and CDR2 are MDHEN and SYDVKM.

The chain links TRBV2 to TRBJ2-5, with D perhaps TRBD1 (6 bases). V was shortened by 7 bases and J by 1 base, with 13 bases between the two germline ends. Germline CDR1 reads SNHLY; CDR2 reads FYNNEI. CDR3 length equals 14 residues. CDR3: CASKADSIQETQYF. The CDR3 nucleotides read TGTGCCAGCAAGGCGGACAGCATCCAAGAGACCCAGTACTTC. Based on the CDR3 plus reference TRBV2 and TRBJ2-5, the full variable domain is EPEVTQTPSHQVTQMGQEVILRCVPISNHLYFYWYRQILGQKVEFLVSFYNNEISEKSEIFDDQFSVERPDGSNFTLKIRSTKLEDSAMYFCASKADSIQETQYFGPGTRLLVL.

The table lists this clone with a few counts. The gene calls are TRBV5-4 and TRBJ2-2; D is perhaps TRBD2 (6 bases). The CDR3 contains 14 residues. CDR1 SGHNT and CDR2 YYREEE come from the germline V gene (reference sequence). Between the trimmed V and J ends, which lost 0 bases and 5 bases, there was a span of 8 bases. The CDR3 protein is CASSLAGGTGELFF. The CDR3 DNA reads TGTGCCAGCAGCTTGGCCGGGGGTACCGGGGAGCTGTTTTTT.

The chain combines TRBV6-5 with TRBJ2-3; 11 positions agree with TRBD2. V dropped 5 bases and J dropped 4; count of bases not matched to a gene: 5. The CDR3 runs to 15 residues. Germline V lookup: CDR1 MNHEY, CDR2 SVGAGI. In DNA, the CDR3 is TGTGCCAGCAGTCAACTAGCGGGAGTTCCAGATACGCAGTATTTT. It yields the protein CASSQLAGVPDTQYF.

The rearrangement joins TRBV27 to TRBJ1-5; D might be TRBD1 (5 bases). V lost 6 bases, J lost 2 bases, and 5 bases lay in between. The germline gives CDR1 MNHEY, CDR2 SMNVEV (reference sequence). CDR3 size: 12 residues. The CDR3 region is CASRTGNQPQHF. The CDR3 coding sequence is TGTGCCAGCAGGACAGGCAATCAGCCCCAGCATTTT.

The chain joins TRBV5-4 to TRBJ1-2; D is undetermined. The CDR3 is 13 amino acids. Germline V gene sequence: CDR1 SGHNT, CDR2 YYREEE (reference sequence). V lost 4 bases and J lost 2, with 9 bases in between. Here the CDR3 reads CASSRNGNYGYTF. CDR3 DNA sequence: TGTGCCAGCAGCAGGAACGGGAACTATGGCTACACCTTC.

This clone was seen a few times. This rearrangement joins TRBV6-5 to TRBJ2-7, with 8 bases fitting TRBD2. The CDR3 has 13 residues. Trimming cost V 9 bases and J 3 bases; bases outside gene matches: 7. Germline V CDR1 and CDR2: MNHEY, SVGAGI. CDR3: CARRGLGLYEQYF. The CDR3, as DNA: TGTGCCAGACGGGGACTAGGCCTCTACGAGCAGTACTTC.

The rearrangement uses TRBV19 and TRBJ1-1, with D possibly being TRBD1 (5 bases). V was clipped by 7 bases and J by 3 bases, with 9 bases between them. The CDR3 is made up of 12 amino acids. Germline CDR1 and CDR2: LNHDA and SQIVND (reference sequence). DNA for the CDR3: TGTGCCAGTACCGAGACAGACACTGAAGCTTTCTTT. Protein: CASTETDTEAFF.

The chain has TRBV27 and TRBJ2-3, with TRBD2 as a possible D gene (6 bases). Trimming removed 7 bases from V and 2 bases from J, with 16 bases in between. From germline, CDR1 is MNHEY and CDR2 SMNVEV (reference sequence). The CDR3 contains 15 residues. CDR3 sequence: CASTYRGSYTDTQYF. The CDR3 DNA reads TGTGCCAGCACATACCGGGGGTCCTACACAGATACGCAGTATTTT.

This clone was seen only a few times. CDR3 region: CASSFGTRGDGEKLFF. Here the CDR3 DNA reads TGCGCCAGCAGCTTTGGCACACGGGGGGACGGGGAAAAACTGTTTTTT. The chain employs TRBV5-1 and TRBJ1-4, with a possible D match to TRBD1 (5 bases). The CDR3 is 16 amino acids. With 2 bases removed from V and 8 bases from J, the gap between germline ends came to 19 bases. The germline gives CDR1 SGHRS, CDR2 YFSETQ.

This chain connects TRBV7-8 to TRBJ2-1; 7 bases line up with TRBD2. Trimming at V came to 5 bases and at J to 4 bases, leaving 8 bases not matched to a gene. This CDR3 contains 15 residues. Germline lookup yields CDR1 SGHVS and CDR2 FQNEAQ. This chain's CDR3 is CASSTSSGIYNEQFF. The CDR3 DNA reads TGTGCCAGCAGCACCTCTAGCGGCATATACAATGAGCAGTTCTTC.

This clone is medium-sized in the sample. The chain is built from TRBV6-5 and TRBJ1-1, with D perhaps matching TRBD1 (6 bases). CDR3 size: 15 residues. Germline assignment: CDR1 MNHEY and CDR2 SVGAGI. V was clipped by 2 bases and J by 6 bases, with 16 bases between them. The DNA of the CDR3 is TGTGCCAGCAGTTACCTACAGGGTCTTGAAGCTGAAGCTTTCTTT. Amino acids: CASSYLQGLEAEAFF.

The chain couples TRBV27 to TRBJ1-2; D gene unclear. CDR3 size: 15 residues. The V end was cut by 5 bases, the J end by 4 bases, with 17 bases between. Germline V lookup: CDR1 MNHEY, CDR2 SMNVEV (reference sequence). In DNA form, the CDR3 reads TGTGCCAGCAGTCCGACGCGGGATCTCGGCTATGGCTACACCTTC. Translating gives CASSPTRDLGYGYTF.

The chain has TRBV6-5 and TRBJ2-7, with 9 bases fitting TRBD1. Germline values: CDR1 MNHEY, CDR2 SVGAGI. After removal of 7 bases from V and 4 bases from J, the junction contained 11 bases not matched to a gene. CDR3 length: 15 amino acids. The CDR3 reads CASKFYTGGRYEQYF. CDR3 sequence (DNA): TGTGCCAGCAAATTTTATACAGGGGGCCGATACGAGCAGTACTTC.

This clone appeared a few times. The chain is built from TRBV11-3 and TRBJ1-1; 10 bases are a match to TRBD1. The CDR3 totals 14 residues. V dropped 6 bases and J dropped 4; count of bases not matched to a gene: 5. The germline V gene encodes CDR1 SGHNT and CDR2 YENEEA. This CDR3 is CASSTGQGGTEAFF. In DNA, the CDR3 is TGTGCCAGCAGTACCGGACAGGGGGGCACTGAAGCTTTCTTT.

V gene TRBV28 combines with J gene TRBJ2-7; TRBD2 matches at 10 bases. Trimming at V came to 9 bases and at J to 2 bases, leaving 4 bases not matched to a gene. CDR1 and CDR2 (germline): MDHEN, SYDVKM. This CDR3 contains 13 residues. In DNA, the CDR3 is TGTGCCAGTACTAGCGGGGCCCCCTACGAGCAGTACTTC. It encodes CASTSGAPYEQYF. The full variable domain, completed using reference TRBV28 and TRBJ2-7, is DVKVTQSSRYLVKRTGEKVFLECVQDMDHENMFWYRQDPGLGLRLIYFSYDVKMKEKGDIPEGYSVSREKKERFSLILESASTNQTSMYLCASTSGAPYEQYFGPGTRLTVT.

This clone has just a few counts. J is TRBJ2-5 and V is TRBV11-2; 7 bases align to TRBD2. The CDR3 is 17 residues long. Germline CDR1 SGHAT, CDR2 FQNNGV. J gave up 5 bases and V 2 bases, and 14 bases lay outside the gene matches. CDR3 loop: CASSLRSRGRRGETQYF. The CDR3 nucleotides read TGTGCCAGCAGCTTAAGGTCGCGCGGGAGAAGGGGTGAGACCCAGTACTTC. Full variable domain (rest looked up from reference TRBV11-2 and TRBJ2-5): EAGVAQSPRYKIIEKRQSVAFWCNPISGHATLYWYQQILGQGPKLLIQFQNNGVVDDSQLPKDRFSAERLKGVDSTLKIQPAKLEDSAVYLCASSLRSRGRRGETQYFGPGTRLLVL.